This entry features one T cell receptor (beta chain) sequence. Its specificity is not known. An end of the junction differs from the germline gene, which may be a read error. The CDR3 runs 14 residues. Germline loops: CDR1 MNHEY, CDR2 SMNVEV (reference sequence). Measured with immunoSEQ multiplex PCR; TCRdb has only the in-frame clones, and not every one. The sample lists around 15,000 clones, more than 85% occurring once. The sample originates from a study of T cells in localized non-small cell lung cancer. Overall study results and limits: Among blood samples, higher T cell density accompanied longer overall survival. Investigators sequenced only a single tumor region, leaving heterogeneity possible. In uninvolved adjacent lung, T cell clonality reached its highest value, exceeding tumor. For the top 100 tumor clones, a median about 56 also appeared in adjacent lung.

The V and J genes are TRBV27 and TRBJ1-5; TRBD1 agrees at 9 bases. The receptor's source is a male donor aged 60 or over with stage II squamous cell lung carcinoma. Sequencing used peripheral blood, obtained before any cancer treatment. The CDR3 reads CTSSGGQGNQPQHF. The DNA for the CDR3 is TGTACCAGCAGCGGAGGACAGGGGAATCAGCCCCAGCATTTT.